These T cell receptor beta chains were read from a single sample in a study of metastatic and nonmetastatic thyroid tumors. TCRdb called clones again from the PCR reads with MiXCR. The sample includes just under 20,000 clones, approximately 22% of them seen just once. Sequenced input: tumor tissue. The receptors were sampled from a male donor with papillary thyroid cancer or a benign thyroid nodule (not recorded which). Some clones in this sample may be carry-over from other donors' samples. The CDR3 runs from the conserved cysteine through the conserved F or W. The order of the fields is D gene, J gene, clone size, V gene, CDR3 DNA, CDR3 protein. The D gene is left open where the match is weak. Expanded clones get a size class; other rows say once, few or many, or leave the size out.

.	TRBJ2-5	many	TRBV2	TGTGCCAGCGGGCGGGACATCAATGTAGAGACCCAGTACTTC	CASGRDINVETQYF
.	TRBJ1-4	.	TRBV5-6	TGTGCCAGCAGTACTGCAGGGCTTGGTGAAAAACTGTTTTTT	CASSTAGLGEKLFF
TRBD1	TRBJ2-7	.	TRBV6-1	TGTGCCACCTCCGGGACAGGGCGGGACGAGCAGTACTTC	CATSGTGRDEQYF
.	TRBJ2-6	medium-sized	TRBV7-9	TGTGCCAGCAGCTTACACAGAGCTGGGGCCAACGTCCTGACTTTC	CASSLHRAGANVLTF
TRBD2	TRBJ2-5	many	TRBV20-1	TGCAGTGCTCCGGGCACTAGCGGGGGCCAAGAGACCCAGTACTTC	CSAPGTSGGQETQYF
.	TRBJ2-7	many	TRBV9	TGTGCCAGCAGCGTAGATCCGGGTCTGACCTACGAGCAGTACTTC	CASSVDPGLTYEQYF
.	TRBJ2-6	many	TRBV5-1	TGCGCCAGCAGCCTGACCGGGCCTTACGACTCTGGGGCCAACGTCCTGACTTTC	CASSLTGPYDSGANVLTF
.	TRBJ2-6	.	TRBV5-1	TGCGCCAGCAGCTTGCTAGGGGTACCCTCTGGGGCCAACGTCCCGACTTTC	CASSLLGVPSGANVPTF
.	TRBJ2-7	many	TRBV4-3	TGCGCCAGCAGCCAAGAGGTGACAAATATGAACTACGAGCAGTACTTC	CASSQEVTNMNYEQYF
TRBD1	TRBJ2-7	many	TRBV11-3	TGTGCCAGCAGCGACTGGGGACAGTCCTACGAGCAGTACTTC	CASSDWGQSYEQYF
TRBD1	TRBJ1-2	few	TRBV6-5	TGTGCCAGCAGTTTACAGGGGGATGGCTACACCTTC	CASSLQGDGYTF
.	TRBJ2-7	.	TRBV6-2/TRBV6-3	TGTGTCAGCAGTTACCGGACAAAATACGAGCAGTACTTC	CVSSYRTKYEQYF
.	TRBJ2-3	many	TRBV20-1	TGCAGTGCGGAGGGGCGCTTTACGTCTAGCACAGATACGCAGTATTTT	CSAEGRFTSSTDTQYF
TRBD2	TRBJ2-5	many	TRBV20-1	TGCAGTGCTAGAAGGAAGGTCGGGACTAGCGGGAGGGCGGAGACCCAGTACTTC	CSARRKVGTSGRAETQYF
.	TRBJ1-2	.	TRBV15	TGTGCCACCAGCATGTCCAGGGTCTACTATGGCTACACCTTC	CATSMSRVYYGYTF
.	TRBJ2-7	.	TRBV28	TGTGCCAGCAGTTTCCGCACCTACGAGCAGTACTTC	CASSFRTYEQYF